A single sample is the source of the 24 T cell receptor beta chains below, sequenced in a study of cytomegalovirus exposure and HLA in healthy donors. Vbeta (60) and Jbeta (13) primers were used in the PCR. Method: immunoSEQ multiplex PCR; TCRdb's copy keeps in-frame clones and lacks some. This repertoire shows about 150,000 clones, less than 85% found once; its top ten account for about 1.7%. What was sequenced was PBMCs. The receptors shown here come from a middle-aged man in good health and CMV-seronegative.

The gene calls are TRBV7-2 and TRBJ1-2, with no clear D. The CDR3 runs 15 residues. V was pared by 5 bases and J by 4 bases, with 17 bases between. The germline V gene has CDR1 SGHTA and CDR2 FQGNSA. Written as DNA, the CDR3 is TGTGCCAGCAGCCCGGGAGCCCCCTACCTCTATGGCTACACCTTC. This encodes CASSPGAPYLYGYTF.

The chain is built from TRBV4-3 and TRBJ2-3; 9 bases fit TRBD2. Germline loops: CDR1 LGHNA, CDR2 YSLEER. The J segment lost 1 base and the V segment lost 0 bases, leaving 5 bases of the junction unmatched. CDR3 size: 17 residues. CDR3 sequence (DNA): TGCGCCAGCAGCCAAGAACCGGCTAGCGGGGGCACAGATACGCAGTATTTT. Protein product: CASSQEPASGGTDTQYF.

This clone has a single count. The junction and the germline gene differ at one end; a read error may be behind it. The gene calls are TRBV7-9 and TRBJ1-1; unclear D gene. CDR1 and CDR2 (germline): SEHNR, FQNEAQ (reference sequence). This CDR3 is built from 11 residues. The CDR3 DNA sequence: TGTTCCAGCAGCCCGGACACTGAAGCTTTCTTT. As protein: CSSSPDTEAFF.

This clone was seen a handful of times. V usage is TRBV30 and J usage is TRBJ2-3, with a weak D call TRBD1 (5 bases). This CDR3 has 13 amino acids. V was shortened by 1 base and J by 4 bases, with 9 bases between the two germline ends. Germline lookup yields CDR1 GTSNPN and CDR2 SVGIG (reference sequence). DNA for the CDR3: TGTGCCTGGAGTGGTAGCAGGGCAGATACGCAGTATTTT. Its translation: CAWSGSRADTQYF.

This clone was counted a few times. The rearrangement links TRBV10-3 to TRBJ2-1; 7 bases align to TRBD2. J gave up 9 bases and V 2 bases, and 10 bases lay outside the gene matches. The CDR3 contains 15 residues. Looked up from germline, CDR1 is ENHRY and CDR2 is SYGVKD. The CDR3 region has the DNA TGTGCCATCAGTGAGGCGGGGGTGGGGTTTGGTGAGCAGTTCTTC. Residues: CAISEAGVGFGEQFF.

CDR3 nucleotide sequence: TGTGCCAGCAGTGACTTACAGGGGAACTATGGCTACACCTTC. As protein: CASSDLQGNYGYTF. V and J are TRBV6-5 and TRBJ1-2; TRBD1 matches 7 bases. Germline CDR1 is MNHEY and CDR2 is SVGAGI. The CDR3 sequence is 14 residues long. The J segment lost 2 bases and the V segment lost 5 bases, leaving 5 bases of the junction unmatched.

In DNA, the CDR3 is TGTGCCAGCAGCTTAAAGGGCGGGAGGGCCTACGAGCAGTACTTC. Its translation is CASSLKGGRAYEQYF. This chain links TRBV7-9 with TRBJ2-7; 9 positions agree with TRBD2. Unmatched junction bases numbered 4, after V lost 2 bases and J lost 2 bases. Per germline, CDR1 SEHNR and CDR2 FQNEAQ (reference sequence). The length of the CDR3 is 15 residues.

The V call is TRBV7-9, the J call TRBJ2-3, with D possibly TRBD1 on 7 matching bases. Looked up from germline, CDR1 is SEHNR and CDR2 is FQNEAQ (reference sequence). V was pared by 6 bases and J by 1 base, with 14 bases between. The CDR3 extends over 15 amino acids. This CDR3 is CASRSGGGRTDTQYF. In DNA, the CDR3 is TGTGCCAGCAGATCCGGAGGGGGCCGCACAGATACGCAGTATTTT.

The gene calls are TRBV19 and TRBJ2-3, with D possibly matching TRBD2 (6 bases). Trimming took off 3 bases at V and 6 bases at J, with 10 bases between the two ends. The CDR3 runs to 13 residues. Germline-derived CDR1 and CDR2 are LNHDA and SQIVND (reference sequence). CDR3 DNA sequence: TGTGCCAGTAGTATGTGGAGGGGTGATACGCAGTATTTT. This sequence encodes CASSMWRGDTQYF.

The gene calls are TRBV6-1 and TRBJ1-5; a weak D match, TRBD1 (5 bases). V was pared by 9 bases and J by 7 bases, with 16 bases between. Germline V gene lookup returns CDR1 MNHNS and CDR2 SASEGT. CDR3 length: 13 amino acids. CDR3 sequence reads: CASRDFGGQPQHF. The CDR3 nucleotides read TGTGCCAGTCGGGACTTTGGGGGGCAGCCCCAGCATTTT.

The rearrangement uses TRBV12-5 and TRBJ2-2; 7 nucleotides match TRBD1. The ends lost 2 bases at V and 3 bases at J; junction bases unmatched: 6. The CDR3 extends over 16 amino acids. CDR1 and CDR2 from the germline V gene are LGHNT and FRNRAP. CDR3 loop: CASGLNLTGYTGELFF. The CDR3 DNA reads as TGTGCTAGTGGTTTGAACTTGACAGGGTACACCGGGGAGCTGTTTTTT. The entire variable domain, with the rest obtained from reference TRBV12-5 and TRBJ2-2, is as follows: DARVTQTPRHKVTEMGQEVTMRCQPILGHNTVFWYRQTMMQGLELLAYFRNRAPLDDSGMPKDRFSAEMPDATLATLKIQPSEPRDSAVYFCASGLNLTGYTGELFFGEGSRLTVL.

The gene calls are TRBV5-6 and TRBJ1-4, with 7 bases identical to TRBD1. Trimming removed 0 bases from V and 7 bases from J; junction bases left unmatched: 9. This CDR3 region has 16 residues. Germline CDR1 SGHDT, CDR2 YYEEEE. The CDR3 is CASSLGRDSRSEKLFF. DNA of the CDR3: TGTGCCAGCAGCTTGGGACGGGACAGCCGGAGTGAAAAACTGTTTTTT.

The chain recombines TRBV19 with TRBJ1-1, with D maybe TRBD1 (6 bases). The CDR3 sequence is 15 residues long. Germline CDR1 and CDR2: LNHDA and SQIVND (reference sequence). V lost 5 bases and J 1 base, leaving 14 bases between the germline ends. DNA of the CDR3: TGTGCCAGTAGTCCCCGTGGCAGGGGGAACACTGAAGCTTTCTTT. Amino acids: CASSPRGRGNTEAFF.

The V and J genes are TRBV11-1 and TRBJ1-1, with D maybe TRBD1 (6 bases). The ends were cut back, 2 bases at V and 7 bases at J, with 14 bases in the middle. Germline CDR1 is SGHAT and CDR2 is FQDESV (reference sequence). This CDR3 has 14 residues. The CDR3 region has the DNA TGTGCCAGCAGCTTATCGCAGGGGTTTTTTGAAGCTTTCTTT. Translated: CASSLSQGFFEAFF.

V and J are TRBV5-8 and TRBJ2-2; D gene ambiguous. CDR1 and CDR2 (germline): SGHTS, YDEGEE. The CDR3 is 16 amino acids. Deletions cut 0 bases from V and 4 bases from J, with 13 bases between. CDR3 nucleotides: TGTGCCAGCAGCTTGGGGATAGCATCCGGCACCGGGGAGCTGTTTTTT. Encoded protein: CASSLGIASGTGELFF.

The table lists this clone with a count of one. The rearrangement uses TRBV4-2 and TRBJ2-7; D not certain. Trimming left V 0 bases short and J 3 bases short, with 12 bases between. Germline V gene sequence: CDR1 LGHNA, CDR2 YNFKEQ. The CDR3 runs 15 residues. The DNA for the CDR3 is TGTGCCAGCAGCCAAGATTTTAGAGGTAACTACGAGCAGTACTTC. It yields the protein CASSQDFRGNYEQYF.

This sequence joins TRBV12-5 and TRBJ2-7, with TRBD1 matching 12 bases. The V and J ends lost 7 bases and 1 base, in that order; junction bases with no gene match: 11. Germline V gene sequence: CDR1 LGHNT, CDR2 FRNRAP. The length of the CDR3 is 17 residues. The CDR3 DNA follows: TGTGCTAGTGTCGGGACAGGGGGCGCTGGGTTTTCCTACGAGCAGTACTTC. Amino acid sequence: CASVGTGGAGFSYEQYF.

The chain combines TRBV7-8 with TRBJ2-7; 11 bases agree with TRBD2. The germline V gene has CDR1 SGHVS and CDR2 FQNEAQ. The CDR3 runs to 15 residues. Germline trimming cut 5 bases from V and 5 bases from J; bases unmatched to any gene: 8. This CDR3 is CASSATSGGSDEQYF. The CDR3 region has the DNA TGTGCCAGCAGCGCAACTAGCGGGGGTAGCGACGAGCAGTACTTC.

The CDR3: CASGIYRDGYEQYF. The DNA for the CDR3 is TGTGCCAGCGGAATCTACAGGGACGGCTACGAGCAGTACTTC. The V and J genes are TRBV9 and TRBJ2-7, with D maybe TRBD1 (6 bases). The length of the CDR3 is 14 residues. Trimming shortened V by 7 bases and J by 3 bases, and 17 bases separated the two germline ends. Germline-derived CDR1 and CDR2 are SGDLS and YYNGEE.

This clone has just a few counts. J is TRBJ2-7 and V is TRBV11-2, with 7 bases matching TRBD2. This CDR3 has 15 amino acids. J lost 2 bases, V lost 0 bases, and 4 bases had no gene match. In germline, CDR1 is SGHAT, CDR2 FQNNGV. The CDR3 sequence: CASSLDGGSPYEQYF. The CDR3 nucleotides are TGTGCCAGCAGCTTAGACGGGGGGTCCCCCTACGAGCAGTACTTC. Complete variable domain (other parts from reference TRBV11-2 and TRBJ2-7): EAGVAQSPRYKIIEKRQSVAFWCNPISGHATLYWYQQILGQGPKLLIQFQNNGVVDDSQLPKDRFSAERLKGVDSTLKIQPAKLEDSAVYLCASSLDGGSPYEQYFGPGTRLTVT.

This chain connects TRBV11-1 to TRBJ2-3; D not certain. The V end lost 1 base, the J end lost 3 bases, and 11 bases lay between the germline ends. The CDR3 has 15 amino acids. In germline, CDR1 is SGHAT, CDR2 FQDESV (reference sequence). CDR3 in amino acids: CASSLVAVGTDTQYF. CDR3 sequence (DNA): TGTGCCAGCAGCTTAGTGGCAGTCGGGACAGATACGCAGTATTTT.

This clone was observed once. This chain connects TRBV19 to TRBJ2-7, with D perhaps matching TRBD1 (6 bases). The CDR3 length is 15 residues. Germline V gene lookup returns CDR1 LNHDA and CDR2 SQIVND (reference sequence). Trimming took 5 bases from V and 3 from J, leaving 17 bases between them. As DNA, the CDR3 is TGTGCCAGTAGTCTACAGGGTTCGGGCAACTACGAGCAGTACTTC. Its protein product is CASSLQGSGNYEQYF. The variable domain in full, completed from reference TRBV19 and TRBJ2-7, reads DGGITQSPKYLFRKEGQNVTLSCEQNLNHDAMYWYRQDPGQGLRLIYYSQIVNDFQKGDIAEGYSVSREKKESFPLTVTSAQKNPTAFYLCASSLQGSGNYEQYFGPGTRLTVT.

The chain links TRBV7-9 to TRBJ2-7; D possibly corresponds to TRBD2 (6 bases). V dropped 5 bases and J dropped 3 bases, with 14 bases sitting between them. Germline lookup yields CDR1 SEHNR and CDR2 FQNEAQ (reference sequence). This CDR3 region has 14 residues. The CDR3, as DNA: TGTGCCAGCAGCCCGGGGGAGTATCGCTACGAGCAGTACTTC. Protein product: CASSPGEYRYEQYF.

The V call is TRBV28, the J call TRBJ2-5; TRBD1 might be the D (6 bases). Trimming left V 6 bases short and J 2 bases short, with 10 bases between. The CDR3 covers 13 residues. Germline CDR1 is MDHEN and CDR2 is SYDVKM. CDR3 DNA sequence: TGTGCCAGCAGAGGGACAACACAAGAGACCCAGTACTTC. Translating gives CASRGTTQETQYF.